The 16 T cell receptor beta chains below were found in one sample sequenced in a study of T-cell reconstitution after alpha-beta-depleted transplantation in children. Using unique molecular identifiers, the investigators prepared the TCRbeta library. TCRdb passed the PCR reads through MiXCR, listing each CDR3 protein once. Seen here are more than 200,000 distinct CDR3 sequences, roughly 26% observed once, and the top ten hold roughly 2.5%. The sample here was PBMCs, taken before TCRalphabeta/CD19-depleted stem cell transplant. The receptors here all came from a girl under 10 years old with Fanconi anemia, due to receive a stem cell transplant.

The chain is built from TRBV5-1 and TRBJ1-2; 8 nucleotides match TRBD1. Trimming cost V 4 bases and J 5 bases; bases outside gene matches: 7. The CDR3 has 14 amino acids. CDR1 and CDR2 from the germline V gene are SGHRS and YFSETQ. The CDR3 is CASSPTGDRYGYTF. The CDR3 bases are TGCGCCAGCAGCCCGACAGGGGATCGATATGGCTACACCTTC. Full variable domain (outside the CDR3, taken from reference TRBV5-1 and TRBJ1-2): KAGVTQTPRYLIKTRGQQVTLSCSPISGHRSVSWYQQTPGQGLQFLFEYFSETQRNKGNFPGRFSGRQFSNSRSEMNVSTLELGDSALYLCASSPTGDRYGYTFGSGTRLTVV.

This chain uses TRBV28 with TRBJ2-5, with D perhaps assigned TRBD1 or TRBD2 (5 bases each). Trimming left V 6 bases short and J 4 bases short, with 12 bases between. Germline-derived CDR1 and CDR2 are MDHEN and SYDVKM. The CDR3 has 13 residues. The CDR3 region has the DNA TGTGCCAGCAGACATGGGACCCTAGAGACCCAGTACTTC. Its protein product is CASRHGTLETQYF.

This sequence joins TRBV5-1 and TRBJ2-3, with 11 bases aligning to TRBD2. The ends lost 4 bases at V and 2 bases at J; junction bases unmatched: 6. CDR3 length equals 16 residues. The V gene's germline CDR1 is SGHRS and CDR2 YFSETQ. The CDR3 DNA reads TGCGCCAGCAGCCACGGGACTAGCGGAAACACAGATACGCAGTATTTT. Translated, it gives CASSHGTSGNTDTQYF.

This clonotype has ten or more counts. J is TRBJ2-3 and V is TRBV2; D perhaps matches TRBD2 (5 bases). This CDR3 is built from 17 residues. Between the trimmed V and J ends, which lost 2 bases and 5 bases, there was a span of 20 bases. CDR1 SNHLY and CDR2 FYNNEI come from the germline V gene. CDR3 in amino acids: CASSEREGLSDGDTQYF. The CDR3 DNA is TGTGCCAGCAGTGAAAGGGAAGGGCTTAGCGACGGAGATACGCAGTATTTT.

This clonotype was detected only a few times. This chain links TRBV4-2 with TRBJ2-5, with 10 bases that match TRBD2. The V gene's germline CDR1 is LGHNA and CDR2 YNFKEQ. After removal of 2 bases from V and 7 bases from J, the junction contained 13 bases not matched to a gene. CDR3 length: 17 residues. The CDR3 DNA sequence: TGTGCCAGCAGCCAAACTATAGCGGGAGGCCTTGGGGGGACCCAGTACTTC. Translation gives CASSQTIAGGLGGTQYF.

This clonotype was seen only a few times. In nucleotides, the CDR3 is TGCGCCAGCAGTCAAGCCCTAGGCTATCCCTACGAGCAGTACTTC. This gives the protein CASSQALGYPYEQYF. This chain uses TRBV5-1 with TRBJ2-7; no reliable D call. Germline V gene lookup returns CDR1 SGHRS and CDR2 YFSETQ. V lost 5 bases, J lost 2 bases, and 17 bases lay in between. The CDR3 loop spans 15 amino acids.

This chain uses TRBV28 with TRBJ2-7, with D perhaps matching TRBD2 (5 bases). CDR3 length: 15 amino acids. V was cut by 2 bases and J by 2 bases, with 13 bases left in between. Germline V gives CDR1 MDHEN, CDR2 SYDVKM. Written as DNA, the CDR3 is TGTGCCAGCAGTTTAGTGGGAGTCCTTCCCTACGAGCAGTACTTC. It is translated as CASSLVGVLPYEQYF. Looking up the rest from reference TRBV28 and TRBJ2-7 gives the full variable domain: DVKVTQSSRYLVKRTGEKVFLECVQDMDHENMFWYRQDPGLGLRLIYFSYDVKMKEKGDIPEGYSVSREKKERFSLILESASTNQTSMYLCASSLVGVLPYEQYFGPGTRLTVT.

A few counts support this clonotype. The J gene is TRBJ2-5, the V gene TRBV28; unclear D gene. Trimming took 3 bases from V and 4 from J, leaving 24 bases between them. Germline CDR1 MDHEN, CDR2 SYDVKM. This CDR3 comprises 18 residues. The CDR3 DNA is TGTGCCAGCAGTTTGAGCCCTCTGTGGCGAGGTCCCGGAGAGACCCAGTACTTC. Residues: CASSLSPLWRGPGETQYF.

The chain carries TRBV5-1 and TRBJ2-1; 9 bases match TRBD1. Germline CDR1 is SGHRS and CDR2 is YFSETQ. There are 15 residues in the CDR3. J lost 3 bases, V lost 4 bases, and 5 bases had no gene match. Here the CDR3 DNA reads TGCGCCAGCAGCCCCGGGGACAGGGACTACAATGAGCAGTTCTTC. Translating gives CASSPGDRDYNEQFF.

This clonotype came up a few times. The V gene is TRBV6-1, the J gene TRBJ2-7; 7 nucleotides align to TRBD1. V lost 3 bases, J lost 4 bases, and 9 bases stayed unmatched. CDR3 length: 15 amino acids. Germline lookup yields CDR1 MNHNS and CDR2 SASEGT. Here the CDR3 reads CASSEARTGQYEQYF. Written as DNA, the CDR3 is TGTGCCAGCAGTGAGGCTCGGACAGGCCAATACGAGCAGTACTTC.

The chain couples TRBV27 to TRBJ2-7, with D perhaps matching TRBD1 (6 bases). Germline lookup yields CDR1 MNHEY and CDR2 SMNVEV (reference sequence). This CDR3 comprises 13 residues. Deletions cut 0 bases from V and 3 bases from J, with 6 bases between. The CDR3 loop is CASSLSDSYEQYF. The CDR3 DNA reads TGTGCCAGCAGTTTATCGGACAGCTACGAGCAGTACTTC.

This clonotype turned up a few times. The V and J genes are TRBV10-2 and TRBJ2-7, with D possibly being TRBD2 (5 bases). Germline V lookup: CDR1 WSHSY, CDR2 SAAADI. The V end was cut by 5 bases, the J end by 5 bases, with 10 bases between. There are 12 residues in the CDR3. CDR3: CASSLGVDEQYF. In nucleotides, the CDR3 is TGCGCCAGCAGTCTGGGAGTCGACGAGCAGTACTTC.

The genes are TRBV7-6 and TRBJ2-2; D gene uncertain. Germline values: CDR1 SGHVS, CDR2 FNYEAQ. The CDR3 consists of 12 residues. The ends were cut back, 4 bases at V and 6 bases at J, with 6 bases in the middle. CDR3: CASSSPPGELFF. The CDR3 nucleotides are TGTGCCAGCAGCTCCCCACCCGGGGAGCTGTTTTTT.

Of note for this clonotype: Being one base from a much bigger clone, this may be a read error. The chain is built from TRBV6-1 and TRBJ1-5; D gene ambiguous. Trimming took 7 bases from V and 6 from J, leaving 7 bases between them. Germline CDR1 MNHNS, CDR2 SASEGT. CDR3 length equals 11 residues. CDR3 region: CASNFGQPQHF. CDR3 DNA: TGTGCCAGCAATTTTGGTCAGCCCCAGCATTTT.

In this sample, this clonotype turned up a few times. The chain carries TRBV12-3 or TRBV12-4 and TRBJ2-7, with 16 bases aligning to TRBD2. Trimming removed 6 bases from V and 1 base from J; junction bases left unmatched: 0. The CDR3 contains 15 residues. The CDR3 coding sequence is TGTGCCAGCAGGGGACTAGCGGGAGGGTCCTACGAGCAGTACTTC. Protein sequence: CASRGLAGGSYEQYF.

This clonotype occurred a few times. The chain carries TRBV20-1 and TRBJ1-2, with D unresolved. The CDR3 consists of 12 residues. V lost 3 bases to trimming and J lost 0 bases, with 5 bases between them. CDR1 is DFQATT, CDR2 SNEGSKA, per germline (reference sequence). CDR3 amino acids: CSARLTNYGYTF. For the CDR3, the DNA is TGCAGTGCTAGGTTGACTAACTATGGCTACACCTTC.